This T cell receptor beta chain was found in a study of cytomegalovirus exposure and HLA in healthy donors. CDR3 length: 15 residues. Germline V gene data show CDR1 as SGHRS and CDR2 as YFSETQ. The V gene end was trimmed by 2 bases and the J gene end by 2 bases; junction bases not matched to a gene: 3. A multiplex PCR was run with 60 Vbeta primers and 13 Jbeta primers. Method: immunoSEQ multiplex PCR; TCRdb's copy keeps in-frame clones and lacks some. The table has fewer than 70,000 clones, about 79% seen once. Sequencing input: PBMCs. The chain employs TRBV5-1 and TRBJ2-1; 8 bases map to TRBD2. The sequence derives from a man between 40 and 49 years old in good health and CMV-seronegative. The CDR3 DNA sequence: TGCGCCAGCAGCTTCGGGGGGGGGACCTACAATGAGCAGTTCTTC. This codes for CASSFGGGTYNEQFF.